This section outlines one TCR beta chain sequence together with its context. Antigen: not known. The data were produced by immunoSEQ multiplex PCR, yet TCRdb's version contains in-frame clones alone and is incomplete. The sample has roughly 43,000 clones, approximately 88% seen once. The V gene lost 0 bases and the J gene lost 0 bases, with 10 bases spanning the gap. The CDR3 spans 16 residues. The germline V gene encodes CDR1 SGHRS and CDR2 YFSETQ. This entry belongs to a study of OX40 agonist ivuxolimab in advanced cancers. On the study more broadly: Partial responses, seen in three patients, involved one hepatocellular carcinoma and two cutaneous melanomas. General study points: The investigators did not determine what antigen specificity the expanded peripheral T cells had. At 0.1 to 3.0 mg/kg and by week 6, clonal expansion occurred in CD4+ and CD8+ blood T cells.

The chain combines TRBV5-1 with TRBJ1-3; D not certain. Specimen: CD4+ or CD8+ T cells sorted from blood, collected in a trial of the OX40 agonist ivuxolimab. The receptor was isolated from an adult with an advanced solid tumor such as melanoma, head and neck, liver or kidney cancer. The CDR3 reads CASSLDSTYSGNTIYF. The DNA of the CDR3 is TGCGCCAGCAGCTTGGATTCTACTTACTCTGGAAACACCATATATTTT.